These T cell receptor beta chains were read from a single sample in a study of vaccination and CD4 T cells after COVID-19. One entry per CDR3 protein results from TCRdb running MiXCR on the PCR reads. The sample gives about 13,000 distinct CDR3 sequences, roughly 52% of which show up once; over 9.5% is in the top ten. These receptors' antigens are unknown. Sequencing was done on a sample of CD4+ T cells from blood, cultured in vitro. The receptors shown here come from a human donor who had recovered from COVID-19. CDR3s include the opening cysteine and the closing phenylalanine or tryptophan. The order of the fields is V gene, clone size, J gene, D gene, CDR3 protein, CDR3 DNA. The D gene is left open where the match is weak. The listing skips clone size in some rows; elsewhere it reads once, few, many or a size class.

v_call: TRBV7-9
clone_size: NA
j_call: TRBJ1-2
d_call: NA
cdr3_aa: CASRSDANYGYTF
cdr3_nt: TGTGCCAGCAGATCAGACGCTAACTATGGCTACACCTTC

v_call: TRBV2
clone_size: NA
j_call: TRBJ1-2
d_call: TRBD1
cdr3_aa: CASRVDLRDRGSGYTF
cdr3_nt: TGTGCCAGCAGGGTAGACCTTCGGGACAGAGGAAGTGGCTACACCTTC

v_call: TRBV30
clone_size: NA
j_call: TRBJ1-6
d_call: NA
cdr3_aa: CAWSGGTANSPLHF
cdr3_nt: TGTGCCTGGAGTGGAGGGACCGCGAATTCACCCCTCCACTTT

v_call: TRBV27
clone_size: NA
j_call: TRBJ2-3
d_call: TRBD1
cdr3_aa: CASSSPTGVPPSTDTQYF
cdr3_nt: TGTGCCAGCAGTTCCCCGACAGGGGTCCCTCCTAGCACAGATACGCAGTATTTT

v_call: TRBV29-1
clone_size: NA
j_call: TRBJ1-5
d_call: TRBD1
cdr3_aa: CSVGDRGDQPQHF
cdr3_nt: TGCAGCGTTGGGGACAGAGGGGATCAGCCCCAGCATTTT

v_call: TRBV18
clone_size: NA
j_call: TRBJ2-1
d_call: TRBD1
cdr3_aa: CASSPTRTGVQRVYNEQFF
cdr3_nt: TGTGCCAGCTCACCAACCCGGACAGGGGTCCAGAGGGTGTACAATGAGCAGTTCTTC

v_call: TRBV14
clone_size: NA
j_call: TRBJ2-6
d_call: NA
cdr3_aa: CASSQVSLRGPSPGANVLTF
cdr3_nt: TGTGCCAGCAGCCAAGTAAGCTTGAGGGGCCCCTCGCCTGGGGCCAACGTCCTGACTTTC

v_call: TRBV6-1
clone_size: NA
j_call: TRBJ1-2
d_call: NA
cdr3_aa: CASRDRPYGYTF
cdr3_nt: TGTGCCAGCAGAGACCGACCTTATGGCTACACCTTC

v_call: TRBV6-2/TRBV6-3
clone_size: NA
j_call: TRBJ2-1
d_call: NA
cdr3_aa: CASRDSVNEQFF
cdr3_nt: TGTGCCAGCAGGGACTCGGTCAATGAGCAGTTCTTC

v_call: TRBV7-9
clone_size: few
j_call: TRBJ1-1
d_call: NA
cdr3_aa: CASTRGKEAFF
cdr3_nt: TGTGCCAGCACCCGAGGCAAAGAAGCTTTCTTT

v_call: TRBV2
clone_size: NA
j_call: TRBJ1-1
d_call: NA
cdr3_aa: CASSLLNTEAFF
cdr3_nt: TGTGCCAGCAGCTTATTGAACACTGAAGCTTTCTTT

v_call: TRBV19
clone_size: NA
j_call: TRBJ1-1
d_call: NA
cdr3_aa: CASCDTYTEAFF
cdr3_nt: TGTGCCAGTTGCGACACCTACACTGAAGCTTTCTTT

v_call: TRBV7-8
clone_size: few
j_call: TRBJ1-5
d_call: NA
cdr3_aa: CASSLESGGNQPQHF
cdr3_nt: TGTGCCAGCAGCTTAGAGTCCGGGGGCAATCAGCCCCAGCATTTT

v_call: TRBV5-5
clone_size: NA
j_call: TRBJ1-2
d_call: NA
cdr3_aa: CASSSSSGTFGYTF
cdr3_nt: TGTGCCAGCAGCTCGAGTTCGGGGACCTTTGGCTACACCTTC

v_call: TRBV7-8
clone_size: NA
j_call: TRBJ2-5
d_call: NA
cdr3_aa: CASSSQYVRSETQYF
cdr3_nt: TGTGCCAGCAGCTCCCAGTACGTCCGAAGCGAGACCCAGTACTTC

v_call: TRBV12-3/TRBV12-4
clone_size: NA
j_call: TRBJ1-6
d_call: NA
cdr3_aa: CASSLTWQGLNSPLHF
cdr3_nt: TGTGCCAGCAGTTTAACTTGGCAGGGACTTAATTCACCCCTCCACTTT

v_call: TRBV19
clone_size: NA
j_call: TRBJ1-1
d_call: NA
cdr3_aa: CASSIDRISSIATTEAFF
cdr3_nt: TGTGCCAGTAGTATAGATCGTATTAGCAGCATCGCGACCACTGAAGCTTTCTTT

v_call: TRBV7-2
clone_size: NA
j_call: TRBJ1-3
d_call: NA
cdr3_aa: CASSLGVGRSGNTIYF
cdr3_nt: TGTGCCAGCAGCTTAGGGGTTGGGAGGTCTGGAAACACCATATATTTT

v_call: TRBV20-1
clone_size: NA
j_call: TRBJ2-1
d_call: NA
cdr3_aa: CSASGGREIDEQFF
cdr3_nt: TGCAGTGCTAGCGGGGGCCGCGAGATCGATGAGCAGTTCTTC

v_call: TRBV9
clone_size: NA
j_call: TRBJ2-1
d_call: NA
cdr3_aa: CASTPAAGAYNEQFF
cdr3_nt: TGTGCCAGCACCCCTGCCGCGGGGGCTTACAATGAGCAGTTCTTC

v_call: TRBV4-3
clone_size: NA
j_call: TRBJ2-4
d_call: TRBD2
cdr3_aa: CASSQDPRGGEGAKNIQYF
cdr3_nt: TGCGCCAGCAGCCAAGATCCGAGGGGAGGGGAAGGAGCCAAAAACATTCAGTACTTC

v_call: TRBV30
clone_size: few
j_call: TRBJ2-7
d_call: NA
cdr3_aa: CAWGGGYEQYF
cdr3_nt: TGTGCCTGGGGAGGGGGCTACGAGCAGTACTTC